A selection of T cell receptor beta chains follows, all from one sample in a study of cytomegalovirus exposure and HLA in healthy donors. Sequencing was performed with immunoSEQ multiplex PCR; in TCRdb, only in-frame clones are kept and a portion is missing. The table lists around 70,000 clones, 60% to 80% of them singletons. The sequencing input was PBMCs. The receptors were sampled from a woman between 35 and 50 years old in good health and CMV-seropositive. CDR3s include the opening cysteine and the closing phenylalanine or tryptophan. A D gene is named only where the DNA matches it firmly. Not all rows give a size; the values are once, few, many and, for expanded clones, a class.

len,abundance,v_gene,d_gene,j_gene,CDR3nt,CDR3aa
15,few,TRBV7-9,.,TRBJ1-2,TGTGCCAGCACCCCACCTCTCCTACAGCCCGATGGCTACACCTTC,CASTPPLLQPDGYTF
11,.,TRBV20-1,.,TRBJ2-7,TGCAGTGGTACACAGGACTACGAGCAGTACTTC,CSGTQDYEQYF
17,.,TRBV5-8,TRBD2,TRBJ2-1,TGTGCCAGCAGCTTGGGGACTAGCGGGGGGCCGGACAATGAGCAGTTCTTC,CASSLGTSGGPDNEQFF
15,.,TRBV7-8,TRBD2,TRBJ2-1,TGTGCCAGCAGCTCGGGACTAGCGGGGGGTCTTGGATTGGTCTTC,CASSSGLAGGLGLVF
17,.,TRBV5-4,TRBD1,TRBJ2-2,TGTGCCAGCAGCCGGGGCCCAACAGGGGAGAACACCGGGGAGCTGTTTTTT,CASSRGPTGENTGELFF
15,.,TRBV5-1,.,TRBJ2-5,TGCGCCAGCAGCTTGGACCAGTCCCCCCAAGAGACCCAGTACTTC,CASSLDQSPQETQYF
16,.,TRBV30,TRBD1,TRBJ2-7,TGTGCCTGGAGTGCCTCACCCGGGACAGGGGCCTACGAGCAGTACTTC,CAWSASPGTGAYEQYF
14,once,TRBV7-9,TRBD2,TRBJ2-7,TGTGCCAGCAGCTTGACTAGCCCCTCCTACGAGCAGTACTTC,CASSLTSPSYEQYF
15,once,TRBV27,.,TRBJ1-2,TGTGCCAGCAGGGGAAGAAATGGGAAGGGGATGAGCTACACCTTC,CASRGRNGKGMSYTF
13,.,TRBV2,.,TRBJ2-5,TGTGCCAGCAGTGTTAGCCGGGGGGAGACCCAGTACTTC,CASSVSRGETQYF
16,.,TRBV12-5,.,TRBJ1-6,TGTGCTAGTGGTTTGGTACTCTCAGGACAGATGACCACCCTCCACTTT,CASGLVLSGQMTTLHF
14,.,TRBV25-1,.,TRBJ1-2,TGTGCCAGCAGCCCTGTACAGGGAGACTATGGCTACACCTTC,CASSPVQGDYGYTF
11,once,TRBV27,.,TRBJ1-5,TGTGCCAGCGGCATTCTTTGGCCCCAGCATTTT,CASGILWPQHF
14,.,TRBV5-4,.,TRBJ2-2,TGTGCCAGCAGTTTCCAAGGCGGGACCGGGGAGCTGTTTTTT,CASSFQGGTGELFF
15,.,TRBV7-9,TRBD2,TRBJ2-2,TGTGCCAGCAGCTTATTGAGCGGGGGCACCGGGGAGCTGTTTTTT,CASSLLSGGTGELFF
15,.,TRBV6-6,TRBD1,TRBJ2-1,TGTGCCAGCAGAAAAAGGGGGCTCACCTACAATGAGCAGTTCTTC,CASRKRGLTYNEQFF
15,.,TRBV10-3,.,TRBJ1-5,TGTGCCATCAGTGAGATGGGGGGGCTCGGACAGCCCCAGCATTTT,CAISEMGGLGQPQHF
16,.,TRBV4-1,.,TRBJ1-2,TGCGCCAGCAGCCGGAACCGACTGCTCCGGGACTATGGCTACACCTTC,CASSRNRLLRDYGYTF
13,many,TRBV2,.,TRBJ1-3,TGTGCCAGCAGGAGGGATACTGGAAACACCATATATTTT,CASRRDTGNTIYF
15,.,TRBV6-6,.,TRBJ2-4,TGTGCCAGCAGCCCCCCAGGGGAACTCAAAAACATTCAGTACTTC,CASSPPGELKNIQYF
15,.,TRBV5-6,TRBD1,TRBJ2-7,TGTGCCAGCAGCTTCGCCGGGACAGGTACCTACGAGCAGTACTTC,CASSFAGTGTYEQYF
13,.,TRBV6-5,TRBD2,TRBJ2-3,TGTGCCAGCCGACTAGCGGGGGTGGATACGCAGTATTTT,CASRLAGVDTQYF
13,.,TRBV28,.,TRBJ1-5,TGTGCCAGCAGTACTCCGGGGTATCAGCCCCAGCATTTT,CASSTPGYQPQHF
17,few,TRBV11-3,TRBD2,TRBJ2-3,TGTGCCAGCAGCTCCGGGACTAGCGCGTCCCAGAGCGATACGCAGTATTTT,CASSSGTSASQSDTQYF
14,.,TRBV6-1,.,TRBJ1-1,TGTGCCAGCAGTGATCTGACAGGGAACACTGAAGCTTTCTTT,CASSDLTGNTEAFF
16,.,TRBV27,TRBD1,TRBJ1-4,TGTGCCAGCAGTTTGGGGACCGGGACAGGGGATGAAAAACTGTTTTTT,CASSLGTGTGDEKLFF
13,.,TRBV7-8,.,TRBJ1-1,TGTGCCAGCAGCTTAGCCAGGAACACTGAAGCTTTCTTT,CASSLARNTEAFF
15,.,TRBV7-6,.,TRBJ2-5,TGTGCCAGCAGCTTAGGGACACCCAGGGGAGAGACCCAGTACTTC,CASSLGTPRGETQYF
16,.,TRBV5-1,.,TRBJ1-2,TGCGCCAGCAGCTTGGAACCCGGACAAAGGGCAGAAGGCTACACCTTC,CASSLEPGQRAEGYTF
14,.,TRBV5-6,.,TRBJ2-7,TGTGCCAGCAGCTTGCCGACAATCTCCTACGAGCAGTACTTC,CASSLPTISYEQYF
16,once,TRBV7-9,.,TRBJ2-7,TGTGCCAGCAGCCCGACCTTAGACACCGGCCTCCACGAGCAGTACTTC,CASSPTLDTGLHEQYF
14,.,TRBV29-1,.,TRBJ1-5,TGCAGCGTTGCACAGGGTGGTAGCAATCAGCCCCAGCATTTT,CSVAQGGSNQPQHF
15,.,TRBV11-1,TRBD1,TRBJ2-7,TGTGCCAGCAGCTCCAGACAGGGAAACTCCTACGAGCAGTACTTC,CASSSRQGNSYEQYF
14,.,TRBV12-5,TRBD2,TRBJ2-7,TGTGCTAGTGGTTTAGGGACTAGCGGGGGGGAGCAGTACTTC,CASGLGTSGGEQYF
14,.,TRBV7-7,.,TRBJ2-3,TGTGCTAGCAGCTTAAACAGCCGCACAGATACGCAGTATTTT,CASSLNSRTDTQYF
13,once,TRBV25-1,.,TRBJ1-1,TGTGCCAGCAGTACACAGCCCCCTACTGAAGCTTTCTTT,CASSTQPPTEAFF
13,once,TRBV29-1,TRBD1,TRBJ2-6,TGCAGCGTGACAGGGATTGGGGCCAACGTCCTGACTTTC,CSVTGIGANVLTF
16,.,TRBV2,.,TRBJ2-5,TGTGCCAGCAGTCGAATGGGCGGGGCGGGCACAGAGACCCAGTACTTC,CASSRMGGAGTETQYF
14,.,TRBV11-2,.,TRBJ1-2,TGTGCCAGCAGCTTACCCGGGACTAACTATGGCTACACCTTC,CASSLPGTNYGYTF
17,.,TRBV5-1,TRBD1,TRBJ2-2,TGCGCCAGCAGCTCTAACCGGACAGGGCCGAACACCGGGGAGCTGTTTTTT,CASSSNRTGPNTGELFF
14,.,TRBV6-5,TRBD1,TRBJ2-2,TGTGCCAGCAGCCTTAGGACAGGACCCGGGGAGCTGTTTTTT,CASSLRTGPGELFF
17,.,TRBV18,TRBD2,TRBJ2-3,TGTGCCAGCTCACCGGGACTAGCGGGGGGAAACACAGATACGCAGTATTTT,CASSPGLAGGNTDTQYF